The 25 T cell receptor beta chains listed next were all sequenced from one sample in a study of shared clonotypes between healthy human individuals. The assay was immunoSEQ multiplex PCR, and TCRdb's table has in-frame clones only and misses some. Of 2 million to 3 million clones in the sample, 93% were seen once. The sequencing sample was made of naive CD4+ T cells from PBMCs. Subset here: CD45RA+ positively selected. These TCRs come from a man between 18 and 35 years old in good health. Some clones in this sample may be carry-over from other donors' samples.

The J gene is TRBJ2-7, the V gene TRBV19; weak D call: TRBD1 (6 bases). This CDR3 has 15 residues. Germline V gives CDR1 LNHDA, CDR2 SQIVND (reference sequence). Deletions cut 10 bases from V and 2 bases from J, with 21 bases between. The CDR3 DNA sequence: TGTGCCACTTCGGACAGCCCGTGGGGAGCCTACGAGCAGTACTTC. It specifies CATSDSPWGAYEQYF.

The chain employs TRBV28 and TRBJ1-3, with D perhaps TRBD1 (5 bases). Germline-derived CDR1 and CDR2 are MDHEN and SYDVKM. V was cut by 11 bases and J by 4 bases, with 21 bases left in between. This CDR3 contains 15 residues. The DNA of the CDR3 is TGTGCCGGGAGTGGCCGGGGACTGGGGGGAAACACCATATATTTT. Its translation: CAGSGRGLGGNTIYF.

With respect to this clone: Additional DNA sequences in this sample encode the identical CDR3. This chain uses TRBV11-3 with TRBJ2-1; D gene ambiguous. CDR3 length: 13 amino acids. Per germline, CDR1 SGHNT and CDR2 YENEEA. V was clipped by 4 bases and J by 5 bases, with 9 bases between them. The DNA for the CDR3 is TGTGCCAGCAGCTCTGGACCTAACAATGAGCAGTTCTTC. Protein: CASSSGPNNEQFF.

As regards this clone: The sample contains more than one DNA sequence encoding this CDR3. This sequence joins TRBV5-1 and TRBJ2-3; 14 positions match TRBD2. The CDR3 is 16 amino acids. V shed 4 bases and J 6 bases; nucleotides not matched to a gene: 7. Germline CDR1 is SGHRS and CDR2 is YFSETQ. DNA for the CDR3: TGCGCCAGCAGCACCGGGACTAGCGGGAGTGCGGATACGCAGTATTTT. Translation gives CASSTGTSGSADTQYF.

The chain links TRBV19 to TRBJ1-1; tentative D call: TRBD1 (5 bases). The germline CDR1 and CDR2 sequences are LNHDA and SQIVND (reference sequence). The V gene lost 5 bases and the J gene lost 10 bases, with 20 bases spanning the gap. The CDR3 consists of 14 residues. CDR3 loop: CASSPNGDPGGAFF. CDR3 DNA: TGTGCCAGTAGTCCGAACGGGGACCCGGGGGGAGCTTTCTTT.

A remark on this clone: The same CDR3 can be traced to other DNA sequences in this sample. The rearrangement uses TRBV10-3 and TRBJ1-1; weak D call: TRBD1 (5 bases). Germline lookup yields CDR1 ENHRY and CDR2 SYGVKD. This CDR3 region has 13 residues. The V and J ends lost 6 bases and 0 bases respectively, with 8 bases between them. As DNA, the CDR3 is TGTGCCATCAGGACAGACCTGAACACTGAAGCTTTCTTT. Its protein product is CAIRTDLNTEAFF.

The rearrangement joins TRBV15 to TRBJ2-7; TRBD1 agrees at 10 bases. After removal of 6 bases from V and 2 bases from J, the junction contained 4 bases not matched to a gene. Germline assignment: CDR1 LNHNV and CDR2 YYDKDF (reference sequence). CDR3 length equals 14 residues. The CDR3 sequence is CATRKGQGAYEQYF. The CDR3 DNA reads as TGTGCCACCAGGAAAGGACAGGGGGCCTACGAGCAGTACTTC.

This rearrangement joins TRBV7-9 to TRBJ1-4; perhaps TRBD1 as D (6 bases). V was shortened by 5 bases and J by 3 bases, with 13 bases between the two germline ends. The germline V gene has CDR1 SEHNR and CDR2 FQNEAQ (reference sequence). The CDR3 spans 15 residues. CDR3 DNA sequence: TGTGCCAGCAGCCCACAGACAGGAGCTAATGAAAAACTGTTTTTT. This codes for CASSPQTGANEKLFF.

This clone was counted between two and nine times. The chain's CDR3 is CASSAQAAGGYTF. The CDR3 nucleotides are TGTGCCAGCAGCGCACAGGCAGCCGGCGGCTACACCTTC. This chain connects TRBV7-9 to TRBJ1-2; D might be TRBD1 (5 bases). Germline CDR1 and CDR2: SEHNR and FQNEAQ (reference sequence). This CDR3 has 13 residues. V was clipped by 5 bases and J by 8 bases, with 15 bases between them.

V usage is TRBV2 and J usage is TRBJ1-1; D call uncertain. In germline, CDR1 is SNHLY, CDR2 FYNNEI. The CDR3 covers 12 residues. V was shortened by 6 bases and J by 3 bases, with 8 bases between the two germline ends. CDR3 sequence reads: CASRSDYTEAFF. In nucleotides, the CDR3 is TGTGCCAGCAGGTCCGATTACACTGAAGCTTTCTTT.

The V call is TRBV6-1, the J call TRBJ2-1; 8 bases fit TRBD1. This CDR3 comprises 13 residues. V lost 3 bases to trimming and J lost 8 bases; unmatched junction nucleotides: 3. CDR1 MNHNS and CDR2 SASEGT come from the germline V gene. This chain's CDR3 is CASSDETGDEQFF. As DNA, the CDR3 is TGTGCCAGCAGTGATGAGACAGGGGATGAGCAGTTCTTC.

The chain uses TRBV27 and TRBJ2-1, with 13 bases that match TRBD2. The germline gives CDR1 MNHEY, CDR2 SMNVEV (reference sequence). V shed 4 bases, J shed 7 bases, and the junction held 13 bases outside the gene matches. This CDR3 is 18 amino acids long. CDR3 bases: TGTGCCAGCAGTTCCCCCTCAAGGCGGACTAGCGGGAGTAATGAGCAGTTCTTC. Translating it yields CASSSPSRRTSGSNEQFF.

The chain recombines TRBV15 with TRBJ2-3; 7 bases are shared with TRBD2. The CDR3 length is 14 residues. Germline V gene data show CDR1 as LNHNV and CDR2 as YYDKDF (reference sequence). J was trimmed by 6 bases and V by 1 base; bases with no gene match: 4. The CDR3 here is CATSRAGGSDTQYF. CDR3 DNA sequence: TGTGCCACCAGCAGAGCGGGAGGTTCCGATACGCAGTATTTT.

This clone has a single count. The chain couples TRBV5-5 to TRBJ2-5; D possibly corresponds to TRBD2 (6 bases). V lost 1 base and J lost 5, with 27 bases in between. The CDR3 has 19 residues. The germline gives CDR1 SGHKS, CDR2 YYEKEE (reference sequence). The chain's CDR3 is CASSLSGSVGGAIKETQYF. The DNA for the CDR3 is TGTGCCAGCAGCTTGTCAGGGTCTGTTGGAGGGGCCATTAAGGAGACCCAGTACTTC.

V and J are TRBV11-2 and TRBJ2-7, with D unclear. This CDR3 is built from 13 residues. With 0 bases removed from V and 5 bases from J, the gap between germline ends came to 8 bases. Germline values: CDR1 SGHAT, CDR2 FQNNGV. CDR3 loop: CASSLDFGNEQYF. The DNA of the CDR3 is TGTGCCAGCAGCTTAGATTTCGGTAACGAGCAGTACTTC.

The chain has TRBV19 and TRBJ1-5; D might be TRBD1 (5 bases). This CDR3 is 14 amino acids long. The V end lost 5 bases, the J end lost 3 bases, and 11 bases lay between the germline ends. The germline V gene has CDR1 LNHDA and CDR2 SQIVND (reference sequence). CDR3 sequence: CASSSTAPNQPQHF. DNA of the CDR3: TGTGCCAGTAGTTCGACAGCTCCCAATCAGCCCCAGCATTTT. Variable domain in full (rest from reference TRBV19 and TRBJ1-5): DGGITQSPKYLFRKEGQNVTLSCEQNLNHDAMYWYRQDPGQGLRLIYYSQIVNDFQKGDIAEGYSVSREKKESFPLTVTSAQKNPTAFYLCASSSTAPNQPQHFGDGTRLSIL.

V usage is TRBV28 and J usage is TRBJ1-4; possibly TRBD1 for D (5 bases). This CDR3 is 11 amino acids long. Germline-derived CDR1 and CDR2 are MDHEN and SYDVKM. Trimming took off 6 bases at V and 8 bases at J, with 7 bases between the two ends. The CDR3 protein is CASSPGEKLFF. The CDR3 region has the DNA TGTGCCAGCAGCCCAGGGGAAAAACTGTTTTTT.

This rearrangement joins TRBV5-1 to TRBJ2-1, with 9 bases aligning to TRBD2. The CDR3 runs to 16 residues. V shed 4 bases, J shed 4 bases, and the junction held 9 bases outside the gene matches. Germline V gives CDR1 SGHRS, CDR2 YFSETQ. The CDR3 DNA is TGCGCCAGCAGCCCGACCGGGCTAGCGGGATACAATGAGCAGTTCTTC. Protein: CASSPTGLAGYNEQFF.

The chain has TRBV30 and TRBJ2-1; 9 bases align to TRBD2. The ends lost 4 bases at V and 1 base at J; junction bases unmatched: 2. The CDR3 runs 14 residues. The germline V gene has CDR1 GTSNPN and CDR2 SVGIG (reference sequence). As DNA, the CDR3 is TGTGCCTGGAAGCTAGCGGGGTCCTACAATGAGCAGTTCTTC. This sequence encodes CAWKLAGSYNEQFF.

This clone showed up just a few times. In the same sample, other DNA sequences code for this CDR3. V gene TRBV6-5 combines with J gene TRBJ1-5; D uncertain. V shed 0 bases and J shed 0 bases, with 6 bases lying between them. The germline V gene encodes CDR1 MNHEY and CDR2 SVGAGI. The CDR3 has 15 amino acids. CDR3 sequence: CASSYSGSSNQPQHF. The DNA for the CDR3 is TGTGCCAGCAGTTACTCAGGGAGTAGCAATCAGCCCCAGCATTTT.

The chain joins TRBV7-9 to TRBJ2-1, with a possible D match to TRBD2 (5 bases). The CDR3 loop spans 14 amino acids. Trimming pared 6 bases from V and 0 bases from J, leaving 9 bases between. Looked up from germline, CDR1 is SEHNR and CDR2 is FQNEAQ (reference sequence). CDR3 in amino acids: CASSVGSSYNEQFF. CDR3 in DNA: TGTGCCAGCAGTGTAGGGAGCTCCTACAATGAGCAGTTCTTC.

The V call is TRBV5-1, the J call TRBJ1-1; 9 bases align to TRBD1. Germline lookup yields CDR1 SGHRS and CDR2 YFSETQ. This CDR3 has 15 amino acids. J was trimmed by 1 base and V by 4 bases; bases with no gene match: 5. CDR3 sequence (DNA): TGCGCCAGCAGCGACCCGGGACAGGGGAACACTGAAGCTTTCTTT. Encoded protein: CASSDPGQGNTEAFF.

This clone has just a few counts. The chain carries TRBV25-1 and TRBJ1-1; 7 bases line up with TRBD1. The V gene's germline CDR1 is MGHDK and CDR2 SYGVNS. CDR3 length: 13 amino acids. The V and J ends lost 6 bases and 11 bases, in that order; junction bases with no gene match: 12. For the CDR3, the DNA is TGTGCCAGCAGCCCGACAGGGCGCGATTGGGCTTTCTTT. Amino acid sequence: CASSPTGRDWAFF.

This chain connects TRBV10-3 to TRBJ1-2, with 8 bases identical to TRBD1. This CDR3 region has 16 residues. Germline V gene data show CDR1 as ENHRY and CDR2 as SYGVKD. V lost 3 bases and J lost 8; bases outside the gene matches: 14. In DNA, the CDR3 is TGTGCCATCAGTGACCAGGGGGCGCGGGCTCCTCGGGGCTACACCTTC. It codes for CAISDQGARAPRGYTF.

About this clone: At one end the junction does not follow the germline gene, possibly because of a read error. The chain employs TRBV2 and TRBJ2-1; 8 bases align to TRBD1. The CDR3 covers 15 residues. From germline, CDR1 is SNHLY and CDR2 FYNNEI. CDR3 residues: CRAGGQASSYNEQFF. Here the CDR3 DNA reads TGCAGGGCAGGGGGCCAGGCAAGCTCCTACAATGAGCAGTTCTTC.